This T cell receptor (beta chain) comes out of a study of T cells after yellow fever vaccination. Only a few counts were recorded for this clonotype. Its antigen is unknown. Each CDR3 protein is one row after TCRdb ran MiXCR on the 5' RACE reads. The sample includes approximately 300,000 distinct CDR3 sequences, about 6.9% of them seen just once. The V gene's germline CDR1 is SGHTA and CDR2 FQGNSA. V gave up 3 bases and J gave up 4 bases, with 10 bases separating them. The CDR3 spans 14 residues. General study results and limits: Most clones from primary vaccination resurfaced after the booster (about 95% CD4, 88% CD8).

This receptor was taken from a man aged 18 to 29 who received the YFV17D yellow fever vaccine. The chain couples TRBV7-2 to TRBJ1-5; D is ambiguous. The source was PBMCs, collected more than 35 days after the first yellow fever vaccination. DNA of the CDR3: TGTGCCAGCAGCTTCGCAGGTTTTAATCAGCCCCAGCATTTT. Translating it yields CASSFAGFNQPQHF.